These 22 T cell receptor beta chains share one sample of origin, sequenced in a study of blood T cell repertoires in COVID-19. The repertoire was sequenced with immunoSEQ multiplex PCR; TCRdb's copy has only in-frame clones and lacks some. Of under 70,000 clones in the sample, 88% were seen once. The sample was peripheral blood. The origin of the receptors is a woman aged 70-85 years with acute or convalescent COVID-19.

The chain has TRBV28 and TRBJ1-1; 7 positions agree with TRBD1. Germline V lookup: CDR1 MDHEN, CDR2 SYDVKM. Losses at the gene ends were 4 bases for V and 11 bases for J; bases not matched to a gene: 7. The CDR3 extends over 12 amino acids. The CDR3 nucleotides read TGTGCCAGCAGTTACCGGACAGGCATCGCTTTCTTT. Translating it yields CASSYRTGIAFF.

The genes are TRBV6-4 and TRBJ1-6; D call uncertain. The germline V and J ends were trimmed by 2 bases and 7 bases, with 15 bases remaining between them. CDR3 length: 16 amino acids. CDR1 is MRHNA and CDR2 is SNTAGT in the germline V gene. DNA for the CDR3: TGTGCCAGCAGTGACCCCTCGCGGAGCAAGAATTCACCCCTCCACTTT. Its protein is CASSDPSRSKNSPLHF.

The chain uses TRBV7-8 and TRBJ1-3; D gene unclear. This CDR3 comprises 14 residues. The V gene's germline CDR1 is SGHVS and CDR2 FQNEAQ. V dropped 5 bases and J dropped 0 bases, with 8 bases sitting between them. The CDR3, as DNA: TGTGCCAGCAGCCTCCGAGTCTCTGGAAACACCATATATTTT. Residues: CASSLRVSGNTIYF.

CDR3 DNA sequence: TGTGCCAGCAGCCAATCCACAGGGCTCGGCTACACCTTC. As protein: CASSQSTGLGYTF. The rearrangement uses TRBV14 and TRBJ1-2; TRBD1 is a possible D gene (6 bases). The CDR3 covers 13 residues. Between the trimmed V and J ends, which lost 2 bases and 8 bases, there was a span of 12 bases. Germline CDR1 reads SGHDN; CDR2 reads FVKESK. Drawing the rest from reference TRBV14 and TRBJ1-2, the complete variable domain is EAGVTQFPSHSVIEKGQTVTLRCDPISGHDNLYWYRRVMGKEIKFLLHFVKESKQDESGMPNNRFLAERTGGTYSTLKVQPAELEDSGVYFCASSQSTGLGYTFGSGTRLTVV.

The chain combines TRBV19 with TRBJ2-1, with 9 bases fitting TRBD1. From germline, CDR1 is LNHDA and CDR2 SQIVND (reference sequence). Germline trimming cut 5 bases from V and 7 bases from J; bases unmatched to any gene: 9. This CDR3 region has 15 residues. The CDR3 region has the DNA TGTGCCAGTAGTCCCCGCCGACAGGGGGAAAATGAGCAGTTCTTC. The encoded protein is CASSPRRQGENEQFF.

The V call is TRBV2, the J call TRBJ1-5; no definite D call. Germline assignment: CDR1 SNHLY and CDR2 FYNNEI. The CDR3 extends over 13 amino acids. Trimming cost V 3 bases and J 6 bases, with 9 bases left between them. CDR3 in amino acids: CASSDEVSQPQHF. The CDR3 DNA is TGTGCCAGCAGTGATGAGGTGAGTCAGCCCCAGCATTTT.

This clone was seen a single time. The chain couples TRBV6-5 to TRBJ1-2; 9 bases map to TRBD1. Trimming took 6 bases from V and 2 from J; bases not matched to a gene: 4. Germline V gives CDR1 MNHEY, CDR2 SVGAGI. The CDR3 extends over 14 amino acids. The CDR3: CASRPGTGNYGYTF. CDR3 nucleotides: TGTGCCAGCAGACCCGGGACAGGGAACTATGGCTACACCTTC.

Turning to this clone: A junction boundary mismatches the germline segment, possibly from a read error. The rearrangement links TRBV2 to TRBJ1-6; 7 nucleotides line up with TRBD1. The CDR3 loop spans 12 amino acids. Germline CDR1 and CDR2: SNHLY and FYNNEI. The CDR3 loop is CASGGQFRDQSF. The CDR3 coding sequence is TGTGCCAGCGGGGGACAGTTCAGGGACCAATCCTTT. The full variable domain, its missing parts supplied by reference TRBV2 and TRBJ1-6, is EPEVTQTPSHQVTQMGQEVILRCVPISNHLYFYWYRQILGQKVEFLVSFYNNEISEKSEIFDDQFSVERPDGSNFTLKIRSTKLEDSAMYFCASGGQFRDQSFGNGTRLTVT.

The J gene is TRBJ2-3, the V gene TRBV30; 7 bases align to TRBD2. V trimming: 2 bases; J trimming: 9 bases; junction bases outside the gene matches: 5. The CDR3 is 12 residues long. Per the germline V gene, CDR1 is GTSNPN and CDR2 is SVGIG (reference sequence). The CDR3 spells CAWSLTSATQYF. The CDR3 nucleotides read TGTGCCTGGAGTCTCACTAGCGCGACGCAGTATTTT.

The genes are TRBV25-1 and TRBJ1-1, with TRBD1 matching 7 bases. CDR3 length: 16 amino acids. V was clipped by 1 base and J by 6 bases; unmatched bases: 11. Per the germline V gene, CDR1 is MGHDK and CDR2 is SYGVNS. CDR3 sequence reads: CASSELGAGGISEAFF. The CDR3 nucleotides read TGTGCCAGCAGTGAATTAGGAGCAGGGGGTATATCTGAAGCTTTCTTT.

This clone has just a few counts. At one boundary the junction diverges from the germline segment, which might be a read error. This rearrangement joins TRBV7-7 to TRBJ2-2; either TRBD1 or TRBD2 may fit D (7 bases each). The CDR3 runs 16 residues. Germline CDR1 and CDR2: SSHAT and FNYEAQ (reference sequence). CDR3 bases: TGTGCTAGCAGCAGGGGGGCGGGAGCGAACACCGGGGAGCTGTTTTTT. Translated, it gives CASSRGAGANTGELFF.

The CDR3 DNA reads as TGTGCTAGTGGTTTGTCCGACAGGGGGGGCAATCAGCCCCAGCATTTT. This gives the protein CASGLSDRGGNQPQHF. The chain is built from TRBV12-5 and TRBJ1-5; 9 bases line up with TRBD1. The CDR3 is 16 amino acids. V was clipped by 2 bases and J by 2 bases; unmatched bases: 4. The V gene's germline CDR1 is LGHNT and CDR2 FRNRAP.

This sequence joins TRBV11-3 and TRBJ2-2; the match to TRBD2 covers 10 bases. The trim removed 3 bases at V and 5 bases at J, leaving 12 bases unmatched. Germline V gene data show CDR1 as SGHNT and CDR2 as YENEEA. The CDR3 runs to 18 residues. The CDR3 region has the DNA TGTGCCAGCAGCTTGATGCCCTTCGGAGCGGGAGGGACCGGGGAGCTGTTTTTT. It encodes CASSLMPFGAGGTGELFF.

The chain employs TRBV6-2 or TRBV6-3 and TRBJ2-2; 7 bases are shared with TRBD2. The junction had 8 bases not matched to a gene; V was cut back by 7 bases and J by 0 bases. Germline CDR1 is MNHEY and CDR2 is SVGEGT. The CDR3 totals 16 residues. Here the CDR3 DNA reads TGTGCCAGCACCCCGGGGAGGGCCTCGAACACCGGGGAGCTGTTTTTT. It codes for CASTPGRASNTGELFF.

The CDR3 nucleotides read TGTGCCAGCAGTTACTCGGACGGAGGGGCAGGGAATGAGCAGTTCTTC. Protein sequence: CASSYSDGGAGNEQFF. The rearrangement uses TRBV6-5 and TRBJ2-1; a weak D match, TRBD2 (6 bases). CDR1 is MNHEY and CDR2 is SVGAGI in the germline V gene. This CDR3 is built from 16 residues. The V and J ends lost 0 bases and 7 bases respectively, with 16 bases between them.

The chain couples TRBV7-9 to TRBJ2-4; 8 bases are a match to TRBD2. This CDR3 has 13 residues. The trim removed 7 bases at V and 8 bases at J, leaving 7 bases unmatched. Germline values: CDR1 SEHNR, CDR2 FQNEAQ (reference sequence). The CDR3 DNA reads as TGTGCCAGCAACAGGCGGGGGGAGGACATTCAGTACTTC. Its protein is CASNRRGEDIQYF.

This rearrangement joins TRBV19 to TRBJ1-6; the D gene is possibly TRBD1 (5 bases). Trimming stripped 8 bases from V and 4 bases from J, with 12 bases between. This CDR3 comprises 14 residues. The germline gives CDR1 LNHDA, CDR2 SQIVND (reference sequence). This CDR3 reads CASGKTAYNSPLHF. DNA of the CDR3: TGTGCCAGTGGGAAGACAGCTTATAATTCACCCCTCCACTTT. Together with reference TRBV19 and TRBJ1-6, the CDR3 gives the full variable domain: DGGITQSPKYLFRKEGQNVTLSCEQNLNHDAMYWYRQDPGQGLRLIYYSQIVNDFQKGDIAEGYSVSREKKESFPLTVTSAQKNPTAFYLCASGKTAYNSPLHFGNGTRLTVT.

The chain is built from TRBV6-2 or TRBV6-3 and TRBJ2-7; 11 positions agree with TRBD1. Germline CDR1 and CDR2: MNHEY and SVGEGT. The CDR3 consists of 16 residues. Trimming took 7 bases from V and 2 from J; bases not matched to a gene: 10. This CDR3 reads CASTPSRTGGAYEQYF. Here the CDR3 DNA reads TGTGCCAGCACCCCTTCACGGACAGGGGGCGCCTACGAGCAGTACTTC.

V and J are TRBV7-9 and TRBJ1-4; D is possibly TRBD1 (6 bases). CDR1 is SEHNR and CDR2 is FQNEAQ in the germline V gene (reference sequence). Trimming took 5 bases from V and 0 from J, leaving 10 bases between them. CDR3 length equals 15 residues. The CDR3, as DNA: TGTGCCAGCAGCCCCGGACAGACAACTAATGAAAAACTGTTTTTT. The encoded protein is CASSPGQTTNEKLFF.

The rearrangement uses TRBV5-6 and TRBJ1-2; D gene uncertain. V was shortened by 2 bases and J by 4 bases, with 12 bases between the two germline ends. The CDR3 is made up of 14 amino acids. The V gene's germline CDR1 is SGHDT and CDR2 YYEEEE. The CDR3 is CASSFGRLFYGYTF. As DNA, the CDR3 is TGTGCCAGCAGCTTCGGCAGGCTATTCTATGGCTACACCTTC.

V gene TRBV10-3 combines with J gene TRBJ1-4; 8 bases fit TRBD1. The CDR3 contains 15 residues. V lost 3 bases to trimming and J lost 4 bases; unmatched junction nucleotides: 4. Per germline, CDR1 ENHRY and CDR2 SYGVKD. CDR3: CAISDPGQDNEKLFF. DNA for the CDR3: TGTGCCATCAGTGACCCGGGACAGGATAATGAAAAACTGTTTTTT.

This chain uses TRBV29-1 with TRBJ1-2; D might be TRBD1 (6 bases). CDR3 length: 13 residues. In germline, CDR1 is SQVTM, CDR2 ANQGSEA. V shed 4 bases and J shed 5 bases, with 14 bases lying between them. The CDR3 sequence is CSVGLLQGYGYTF. In DNA, the CDR3 is TGCAGCGTTGGTCTACTACAGGGTTATGGCTACACCTTC.